The sequence of this T cell receptor beta chain was determined in a study of cytomegalovirus exposure and HLA in healthy donors. The CDR3 length is 15 residues. Per germline, CDR1 SGHTA and CDR2 FQGNSA. The trim removed 5 bases at V and 4 bases at J, leaving 6 bases unmatched. This clone turned up a few times. Its antigen is not identified. Study results and limitations: Evidence from a later analysis indicated that most CMV-associated TCR beta chains looked HLA-restricted. TCR beta V segments were, for the most part, productive about 87% or about 30% of the time in an earlier analysis. In a later analysis, V- and J-gene trimming of beta chains associated with a DCLRE1C missense variant, replicated independently.

With 60 Vbeta and 13 Jbeta primers, the PCR was carried out. Sequencing was performed with immunoSEQ multiplex PCR; in TCRdb, only in-frame clones are kept and a portion is missing. The top ten clones hold about 1.9% of a sample with 95,000 to 150,000 clones, around 78% of them seen once. The source material was PBMCs. The sequence was obtained from a man aged 45-60 years in good health and CMV-seronegative. The chain uses TRBV7-2 and TRBJ2-1; 9 bases match TRBD1. As DNA, the CDR3 is TGTGCCAGCAGCCGGCGGACAGGGGAGTACAATGAGCAGTTCTTC. This translates into CASSRRTGEYNEQFF.